This T cell receptor beta chain derives from a study of CXCR3-negative and CXCR3-positive naive CD8 T cells. As concerns this clonotype: Its cognate antigen is unknown.

CD45RO-CCR7+CD27+CD95- expression identified naive CD8+ T cells. In preparing the TRB cDNA libraries, 5' RACE with UMI labels was used. TCRdb reprocessed the 5' RACE reads, with one entry per CDR3 protein and no DNA. The sample totals some 130,000 distinct CDR3 sequences. Overall study results and limits: A higher hydrophobicity marked the TRB CDR3s of CXCR3-positive naive cells versus CXCR3-negative naive cells. Naive subsets had comparable surface CD5, so TRB CDR3 properties gauged TCR strength.

The CDR3 is made up of 13 amino acids. Germline V lookup: CDR1 SGHRS, CDR2 YFSETQ. The material sequenced was naive CXCR3+ CD8+ T cells from blood. As for subset: CD45RO-CCR7+CD27+CD95- naive CD8+ T cells expressing CXCR3 (TNR3+). The sequence was collected from a human donor in good health. Some clones in this sample may be carry-over from other donors' samples. The rearrangement uses TRBV5-1 and TRBJ1-1. The CDR3 spells CASSLDSNTEAFF.